This T cell receptor beta chain was documented in a study of T cells in Graves' hyperthyroidism and ophthalmopathy. What was amplified from RNA transcripts were TCR beta CDR3 regions. HTBI primers were employed in a first-round RT-PCR of the TCR CDR3. In TCRdb, the multiplex PCR reads were re-called with MiXCR into one record per CDR3 protein. The sample yields 500,000 to 700,000 distinct CDR3 sequences, 16% seen once. CDR1 DFQATT and CDR2 SNEGSKA come from the germline V gene (reference sequence). This CDR3 has 13 amino acids. V was cut by 5 bases and J by 3 bases, with 13 bases left in between. This clonotype was observed at least ten times.

Sequencing input: blood. V gene TRBV20-1 combines with J gene TRBJ2-5; D is unresolved. This sequence was found in a woman aged 18-30 years with Graves' hyperthyroidism. As DNA, the CDR3 is TGCAGTGCTCTCGGTACCCGGAAAGAGACCCAGTACTTC. Its translation: CSALGTRKETQYF.